This TCR beta chain stems from a study of CD4 T cells in relation to SARS-CoV-2 and coronaviruses (dated by TCRdb to about 2021). For the study in its entirety: Shared crossreactive spike epitopes were mapped to their HLA restriction using patient-derived lymphoblastoid cell lines. The study assessed, at the TCR clonotype level, memory CD4+ T cell crossreactivity between SARS-CoV-2 and common cold coronavirus spike proteins. The Adaptive Biotechnologies TCR-sequencing kit was used to sequence samples from a few pre-COVID donors and the naive versus memory experiments, whereas other data were Illumina-based. A different TCR-beta assay, based on Illumina, was used to sequence expansion assays from other donors in the study.

Note on this clone: Its antigen remains unidentified. No much larger clonotype is one base removed from it; base qualities were not supplied.

DNA from uncultured naive and memory CD4+ T cells underwent immunoSEQ TCR-beta sequencing at deep resolution. Concerning the study's data processing: Preprocessing removed nonproductive sequences and CDR3s not starting with C, not ending with F or W, or shorter than 7 amino acids. Cultured and uncultured naive and memory CD4+ repertoires were searched for previously identified spike- and CEF-reactive CDR3s. After three terminal residues were trimmed from each end, CDR3 homology was quantified as pairwise Levenshtein distance using the stringdist R package. What TCRdb holds here is the immuneACCESS table cut down to in-frame rearrangements. Part of the clones is not present; checked against another copy, under half of the missing clones reflect an unresolved V gene, and the others are unexplained. V and J calls and clone size follow that table, whereas D and trimming were derived from the DNA. In this sample the table shows 65,000 or so clones, 75% to 90% of which occur a single time. The top ten clones comprise around 1.7% of the sample.

CD4+ T cells from unexposed donors were collected before the COVID-19 pandemic (2011-2018). Naive and memory CD4+ T cells were separated from cryopreserved PBMCs by CD4 enrichment followed by EasySep naive CD4+ T cell enrichment. Leukapheresis product for the unexposed donors was bought commercially. Ficoll-Paque PLUS gradient centrifugation was used to isolate PBMCs from leukapheresis product or whole blood. The PBMCs went either fresh into the expansion assay or into cryopreservation at -140 degrees C. The QIAamp Micro DNA Kit was used to extract genomic DNA from the CD4+ T cells. Looking up the germline V gene yields CDR1 KGHSH and CDR2 LQKENI. Inclusive of the bounding cysteine and phenylalanine, the CDR3 is 14 residues long. Here the CDR3 DNA is all that survives: 42 bases in frame from base 1. Between the V and J ends, shortened by 4 bases and 3 bases respectively, the junction contains 13 bases.

Results and caveats for the whole study, not just this receptor: Since the crossreactivity analysis centred on spike protein, crossreactivity against other viral proteins was not assessed. The study was constrained by small numbers of patients and of tested TCRs. Because no donor provided both pre-pandemic and post-infection samples, tracing the source of pre-existing responses was limited. Memory CD4+ clonotypes crossrecognizing SARS-CoV-2 and at least one common cold coronavirus spike were found in around 65% of donors. Significantly weaker SARS-CoV-2-driven expansion was shown by crossreactive clones than by monoreactive clones, consistent with antigenic imprinting. Naive versus memory sequencing indicated the assay detects memory recall responses rather than primary responses primed during culture.

Sequencing input: memory CD4+ T cells from PBMCs. The sample's cell subset or site label, in plain terms: memory (non-naive) CD4+ T cells. The sequence came from a human donor in good health. This sequence uses TRBV18 and TRBJ2-7, with no D gene named confidently. The CDR3 corresponds to CASSLPPNNYEQYF. The DNA reads as follows: TGTGCCAGCTCACTTCCACCCAATAACTACGAGCAGTACTTC.